The T cell receptor beta chain described here comes from a study of blood T cell repertoires in COVID-19 (dated by TCRdb to the early 2020s). In the study overall: Samples covering the acute and convalescent phases of COVID-19 were provided by collaborators in the United States, Italy and Spain. The prospective study material was composed of cDNA or gDNA derived from T cells, B-cell-depleted T cells, or PBMCs. Subjects who had been exposed to COVID-19, were actively infected with it, or had recovered from it provided the deeply sampled blood TCRbeta repertoires that made up the dataset. The repertoires were released in a freely available public database intended as a resource for research on the immune response to SARS-CoV-2. Samples were obtained from the ongoing ImmuneRACE study (first 160 participants) and from over 1,000 subjects provided by 6 global collaborators. Sample metadata almost always included a de-identified subject ID, COVID-19 status, age in years and sex. Where available, HLA class I and class II types were obtained from metadata supplied by the sample provider rather than from assay-based typing.

The paper as a whole reports these results and caveats: How much clinical and demographic metadata was included differed by source and by participant, and the metadata was provided uncurated.

At one collaborating source in Seattle, patients were enrolled during active infection and were followed longitudinally through the course of disease. Whole blood was collected in K2EDTA tubes by collaborating institutions according to the institutions' own protocols. For TCRbeta analysis, collaborators shipped samples as frozen whole blood, isolated PBMCs, or DNA extracted from either of those sample types. Details on this clone: What this receptor recognizes is not known. No base qualities exist here, and no much larger clone lies one base off it.

CDR1 and CDR2, looked up from the germline V gene, are MDHEN and SYDVKM. V is reduced by 2 bases and J by 4 bases, leaving a spacing of 5 bases between them. The CDR3, from cysteine to phenylalanine, totals 13 residues. Of all the DNA, just the CDR3 is kept, 39 bases in frame from base 1. The immunoSEQ Assay, a bias-controlled multiplex PCR, was used to amplify TCRbeta CDR3 regions from genomic DNA. Regarding the original processing steps: The number of nucleated cells in each sample was estimated from the amplification of reference gene primers within the assay. To quantify the absolute abundance of each unique TCRbeta CDR3 rearrangement, sequence reads were collapsed and filtered. Productive Simpson clonality was computed per sample as the square root of Simpson's diversity index over productive rearrangements. The table comes from immuneACCESS by way of TCRdb, which keeps in-frame sequences with V and J called. Part of the clones is missing from these tables; in studies checked, under half for an unresolved V gene and the rest for unknown reasons. The V and J calls and clone size come from that table; D and trimming were worked out from the DNA. This sample lists about 170,000 clones; about 85% were detected once. The top ten clones comprise 6.5% to 9.5% of the sample.

This receptor was taken from a woman over 75 with COVID-19, enrolled during active disease. The specimen was peripheral blood. Recombination connected TRBV28 to TRBJ2-2; the D segment cannot be called with confidence. The CDR3 in this case is CASSLGLTGELFF. The sequenced DNA: TGTGCCAGCAGTTTAGGGCTCACCGGGGAGCTGTTTTTT. The reference TRBV28 and TRBJ2-2 proteins fill in what lies around the CDR3, so the full variable domain reads DVKVTQSSRYLVKRTGEKVFLECVQDMDHENMFWYRQDPGLGLRLIYFSYDVKMKEKGDIPEGYSVSREKKERFSLILESASTNQTSMYLCASSLGLTGELFFGEGSRLTVL.